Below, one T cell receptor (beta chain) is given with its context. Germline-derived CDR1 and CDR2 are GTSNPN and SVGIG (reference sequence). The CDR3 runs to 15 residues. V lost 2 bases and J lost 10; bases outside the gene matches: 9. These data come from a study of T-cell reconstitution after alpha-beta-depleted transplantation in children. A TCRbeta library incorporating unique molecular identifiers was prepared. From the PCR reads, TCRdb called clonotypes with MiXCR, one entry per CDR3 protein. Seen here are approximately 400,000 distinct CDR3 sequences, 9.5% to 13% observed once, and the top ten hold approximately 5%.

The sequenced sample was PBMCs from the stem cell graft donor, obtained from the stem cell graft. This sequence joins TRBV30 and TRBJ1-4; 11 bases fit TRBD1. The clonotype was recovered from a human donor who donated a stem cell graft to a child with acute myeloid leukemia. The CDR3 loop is CAWSPPGQGEAKLFF. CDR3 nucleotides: TGTGCCTGGAGTCCACCGGGACAGGGGGAAGCAAAACTGTTTTTT.